The 8 T cell receptor beta chains below were found in one sample sequenced in a study of shared clonotypes between healthy human individuals. Repertoires were generated with immunoSEQ multiplex PCR, while TCRdb's copy carries only in-frame clones and drops some. This sample has approximately 740,000 clones, with 80% to 95% found just once. CD45RO-negative CD8 cells positively selected for CCR7 made up the naive population, which excluded terminally differentiated effector memory CD45RA+ cells. The sample taken for sequencing was naive CD8+ T cells sorted from blood. The receptors derive from a man aged 25 to 40 in good health.

This rearrangement joins TRBV28 to TRBJ2-2; no definite D call. V was trimmed by 3 bases and J by 1 base, leaving 9 bases between them. The CDR3 is 15 residues long. CDR1 is MDHEN and CDR2 is SYDVKM in the germline V gene. CDR3 sequence reads: CASSLTRMNTGELFF. The DNA for the CDR3 is TGTGCCAGCAGTTTGACCAGGATGAACACCGGGGAGCTGTTTTTT. Full variable domain (rest looked up from reference TRBV28 and TRBJ2-2): DVKVTQSSRYLVKRTGEKVFLECVQDMDHENMFWYRQDPGLGLRLIYFSYDVKMKEKGDIPEGYSVSREKKERFSLILESASTNQTSMYLCASSLTRMNTGELFFGEGSRLTVL.

The J gene is TRBJ2-5, the V gene TRBV10-3; 7 bases agree with TRBD1. Unmatched junction bases numbered 4, after V lost 0 bases and J lost 3 bases. Germline V gives CDR1 ENHRY, CDR2 SYGVKD. CDR3 length equals 15 residues. The CDR3 is CAISESRTGKETQYF. DNA of the CDR3: TGTGCCATCAGTGAGTCCCGGACAGGAAAAGAGACCCAGTACTTC.

The chain combines TRBV11-3 with TRBJ2-1, with no clear D. V lost 4 bases to trimming and J lost 0 bases, with 16 bases between them. This CDR3 is built from 17 residues. Germline values: CDR1 SGHNT, CDR2 YENEEA. CDR3 DNA: TGTGCCAGCAGCTCCAGCTCAGGCAGTAGCTCCTACAATGAGCAGTTCTTC. Residues: CASSSSSGSSSYNEQFF.

The chain couples TRBV4-2 to TRBJ2-1, with TRBD1 matching 11 bases. Germline CDR1 reads LGHNA; CDR2 reads YNFKEQ. The CDR3 sequence is 16 residues long. V lost 0 bases to trimming and J lost 6 bases; unmatched junction nucleotides: 4. The CDR3 protein is CASSQDRGTGGNEQFF. As DNA, the CDR3 is TGTGCCAGCAGCCAAGATCGGGGGACAGGGGGCAATGAGCAGTTCTTC.

The chain recombines TRBV27 with TRBJ2-4, with 9 bases matching TRBD1. The trim removed 3 bases at V and 0 bases at J, leaving 9 bases unmatched. CDR1 is MNHEY and CDR2 is SMNVEV in the germline V gene (reference sequence). CDR3 size: 18 residues. The CDR3 nucleotides read TGTGCCAGCAGTTTGATCGGGACAGGGTTTGGAGCCAAAAACATTCAGTACTTC. It is translated as CASSLIGTGFGAKNIQYF.

The chain carries TRBV7-3 and TRBJ2-1; 9 nucleotides align to TRBD1. CDR3 length equals 15 residues. The ends lost 1 base at V and 8 bases at J; junction bases unmatched: 6. The germline V gene has CDR1 SGHTA and CDR2 FQGTGA. The CDR3 DNA follows: TGTGCCAGCAGCTTAATGGGACAGGGTCTGGATGAGCAGTTCTTC. It translates to CASSLMGQGLDEQFF.

The chain joins TRBV29-1 to TRBJ2-3, with D maybe TRBD2 (6 bases). Germline CDR1 reads SQVTM; CDR2 reads ANQGSEA. Trimming pared 4 bases from V and 1 base from J, leaving 9 bases between. CDR3 length equals 13 residues. This chain's CDR3 is CSVVGGGTDTQYF. In nucleotides, the CDR3 is TGCAGCGTTGTGGGGGGAGGCACAGATACGCAGTATTTT.

In this sample, this clone turned up a few times. The chain carries TRBV27 and TRBJ2-7, with D possibly matching TRBD2 (6 bases). CDR1 and CDR2 (germline): MNHEY, SMNVEV (reference sequence). The germline V and J ends were trimmed by 2 bases and 2 bases, with 10 bases remaining between them. The CDR3 contains 14 residues. The CDR3 coding sequence is TGTGCCAGCAGTTTAGGGGACTGGCCCTACGAGCAGTACTTC. It yields the protein CASSLGDWPYEQYF.